This TCR beta chain is drawn from a study of T cells in Graves' hyperthyroidism and ophthalmopathy. Whole-study results and caveats: By a 13 V-J model, ophthalmopathy was set apart from stable hyperthyroidism. Blood also carried most thyroid clonotypes expanded above 0.001.

Notes on this clonotype: What it binds is not known. This CDR3 fails to terminate in the conserved phenylalanine or tryptophan, so it likely reflects a read error.

What was amplified from RNA transcripts were TCR beta CDR3 regions. First-round RT-PCR with HTBI primers amplified the TCR CDR3 region. TCRdb re-analysed the multiplex PCR reads in MiXCR, keeping a single row per CDR3 protein. The data hold 500,000 to 600,000 distinct CDR3 sequences, with about 20% observed a single time. The CDR3 consists of 14 residues. V dropped 2 bases and J dropped 5; count of bases not matched to a gene: 6. CDR1 is MNHEY and CDR2 is SVGAGI in the germline V gene. Pregnant or lactating patients were excluded, as were those with uncontrolled infection or other autoimmune disease. Using less than 12 ml of fresh peripheral blood, PBMCs were prepared.

The sequenced sample was blood. The rearrangement joins TRBV6-5 to TRBJ2-7; TRBD1 matches 7 bases. This receptor was taken from a middle-aged man with Graves' ophthalmopathy. CDR3 nucleotides: TGTGCCAGCAGTTACAGCCCGACAGGGAACGAGCAGTACATC. This codes for CASSYSPTGNEQYI.